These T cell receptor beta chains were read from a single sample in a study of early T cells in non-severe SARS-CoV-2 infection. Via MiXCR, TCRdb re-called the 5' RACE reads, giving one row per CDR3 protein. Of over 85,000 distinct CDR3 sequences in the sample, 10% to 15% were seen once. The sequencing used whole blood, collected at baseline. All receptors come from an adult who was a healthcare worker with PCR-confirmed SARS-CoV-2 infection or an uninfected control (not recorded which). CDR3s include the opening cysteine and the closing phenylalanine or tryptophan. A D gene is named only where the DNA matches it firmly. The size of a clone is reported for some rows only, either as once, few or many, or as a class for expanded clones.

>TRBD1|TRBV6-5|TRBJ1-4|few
CASSYHRGATNEKLFF
TGTGCCAGCAGTTACCACAGGGGTGCAACTAATGAAAAACTGTTTTTT
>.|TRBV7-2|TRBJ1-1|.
CASSLGPVSSRGTEAFF
TGTGCCAGCAGCTTAGGACCAGTTTCCTCTCGGGGAACTGAAGCTTTCTTT
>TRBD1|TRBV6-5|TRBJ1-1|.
CASRPDRGPTEAFF
TGTGCCAGCAGACCGGACAGGGGGCCCACTGAAGCTTTCTTT
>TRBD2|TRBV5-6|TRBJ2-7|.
CASSLYPAGGSPYEQYF
TGTGCCAGCAGCTTGTACCCGGCGGGAGGGTCCCCCTACGAGCAGTACTTC
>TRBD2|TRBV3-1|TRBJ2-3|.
CASSQDLVAGAGDTQYF
TGTGCCAGCAGCCAAGATTTGGTAGCGGGGGCAGGGGATACGCAGTATTTT
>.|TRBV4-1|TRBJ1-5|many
CASSQELGRENQPQHF
TGCGCCAGCAGCCAAGAATTGGGCAGGGAGAATCAGCCCCAGCATTTT
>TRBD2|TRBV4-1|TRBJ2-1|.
CASSQGSSGINNEQFF
TGCGCCAGCAGCCAAGGATCAAGCGGGATCAACAATGAGCAGTTCTTC
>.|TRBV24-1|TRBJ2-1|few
CATSDYYNEQFF
TGTGCCACCAGTGATTACTACAATGAGCAGTTCTTC
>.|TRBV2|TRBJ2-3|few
CASSEGEVADTQYF
TGTGCCAGCAGTGAAGGAGAGGTGGCAGATACGCAGTATTTT
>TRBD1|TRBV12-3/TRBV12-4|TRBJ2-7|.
CASSPGTGIYEQYF
TGTGCCAGCAGCCCAGGGACAGGGATTTACGAGCAGTACTTC
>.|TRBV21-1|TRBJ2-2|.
CASSTHLPGQGVIPPNTGELFF
TGTGCCAGCAGCACTCATCTTCCGGGACAGGGGGTAATCCCCCCGAACACCGGGGAGCTGTTTTTT
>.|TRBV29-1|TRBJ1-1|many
CSVTLYGSANTEAFF
TGCAGCGTGACCCTATACGGGTCGGCGAACACTGAAGCTTTCTTT
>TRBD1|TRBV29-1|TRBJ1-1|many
CSVSTGTNTEAFF
TGCAGCGTCTCGACAGGGACGAACACTGAAGCTTTCTTT
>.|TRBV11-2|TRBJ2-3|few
CASSLGKSTQYF
TGTGCCAGCAGCTTAGGAAAGAGTACGCAGTATTTT
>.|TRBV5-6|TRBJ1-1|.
CASSLGPRNTEAFF
TGTGCCAGCAGCTTGGGCCCCCGGAACACTGAAGCTTTCTTT
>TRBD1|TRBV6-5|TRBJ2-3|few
CASRGDRTSVLQYF
TGTGCCAGCAGGGGGGACAGAACCTCCGTCCTGCAGTATTTT
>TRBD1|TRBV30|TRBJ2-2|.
CAWRKRDRNTGELFF
TGTGCCTGGAGAAAACGGGACAGAAACACCGGGGAGCTGTTTTTT
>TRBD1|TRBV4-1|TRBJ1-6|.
CASSRDRVSPLHF
TGCGCCAGCAGCCGGGACAGGGTTTCACCCCTCCACTTT
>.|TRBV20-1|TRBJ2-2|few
CSASRLLNTGELFF
TGCAGTGCTAGCCGTCTCCTGAACACCGGGGAGCTGTTTTTT
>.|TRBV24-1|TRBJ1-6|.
CATSDSLGF
TGTGCCACCAGTGATTCCTTGGGCTTT
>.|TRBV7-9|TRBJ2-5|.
CASSLRADTQETQYF
TGTGCCAGCAGCTTAAGGGCAGATACCCAAGAGACCCAGTACTTC
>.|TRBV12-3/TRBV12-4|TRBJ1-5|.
CASSLDRTNQPQHF
TGTGCCAGCAGTCTTGACAGGACCAATCAGCCCCAGCATTTT
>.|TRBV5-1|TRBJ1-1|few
CASSLVTQGLNTEAFF
TGCGCCAGCAGCTTGGTGACGCAGGGCCTGAACACTGAAGCTTTCTTT
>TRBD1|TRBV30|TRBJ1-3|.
CAWSDHRGLSGNTIYF
TGTGCCTGGAGTGATCACAGGGGGTTATCTGGAAACACCATATATTTT
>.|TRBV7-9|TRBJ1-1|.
CASSIQTLSEAFF
TGTGCCAGCAGCATACAGACCCTCTCTGAAGCTTTCTTT
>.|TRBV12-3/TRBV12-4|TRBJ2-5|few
CASSFPRVRETQYF
TGTGCCAGCAGTTTCCCCAGGGTGAGAGAGACCCAGTACTTC
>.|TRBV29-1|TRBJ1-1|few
CSVVRRGNTEAFF
TGCAGCGTTGTGCGCCGCGGGAACACTGAAGCTTTCTTT
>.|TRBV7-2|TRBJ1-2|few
CASSSPLVGPGGYTF
TGTGCCAGCAGCTCCCCCTTGGTAGGCCCTGGCGGCTACACCTTC
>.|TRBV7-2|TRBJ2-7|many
CASSRQDFPSYEQYF
TGTGCCAGCAGCCGGCAGGACTTTCCTTCCTACGAGCAGTACTTC
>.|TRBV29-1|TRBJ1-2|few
CSVEYQGNYGYTF
TGCAGCGTTGAGTATCAGGGGAACTATGGCTACACCTTC
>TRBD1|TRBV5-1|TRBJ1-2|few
CASSSQGSYGYTF
TGCGCCAGCAGCTCACAGGGGAGCTATGGCTACACCTTC
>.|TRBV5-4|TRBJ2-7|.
CASTSPRRFPSYEQYF
TGTGCCAGCACCTCCCCAAGAAGGTTCCCCTCCTACGAGCAGTACTTC
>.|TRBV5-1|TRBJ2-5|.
CASKRQQETQYF
TGCGCCAGCAAGAGACAGCAAGAGACCCAGTACTTC
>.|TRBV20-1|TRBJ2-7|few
CSAKTGSYEQYF
TGCAGCGCTAAAACAGGGTCCTACGAGCAGTACTTC
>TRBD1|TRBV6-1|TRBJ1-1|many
CASSGLGQGKGTIEAFF
TGTGCCAGCAGTGGATTGGGACAGGGGAAAGGAACTATTGAAGCTTTCTTT
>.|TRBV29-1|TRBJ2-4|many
CSVREGFGIQYF
TGCAGCGTTCGAGAGGGGTTCGGCATTCAGTACTTC
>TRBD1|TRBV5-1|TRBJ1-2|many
CASSLAVGQGPGYTF
TGCGCCAGCAGCCTGGCGGTGGGACAGGGTCCTGGCTACACCTTC
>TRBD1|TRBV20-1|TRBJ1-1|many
CSARASRGEWAEAFF
TGCAGTGCTAGAGCCAGCAGGGGGGAATGGGCTGAAGCTTTCTTT
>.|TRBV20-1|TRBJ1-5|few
CSARAGVSNQPQHF
TGCAGTGCTAGGGCAGGAGTTAGCAATCAGCCCCAGCATTTT
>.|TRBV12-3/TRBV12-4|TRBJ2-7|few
CASSYERTYEQYF
TGTGCCAGCAGCTATGAGAGAACCTACGAGCAGTACTTC